The source of this TCR beta chain is a study of blood T cell repertoires in COVID-19. Study-level information: COVID-19 samples from acute and convalescent phases originated in the United States, Italy and Spain. From T cells, B-cell-depleted T cells, or PBMCs came the material, which was cDNA or gDNA.

The CDR3 is 14 residues long. Trimming removed 3 bases from V and 4 bases from J; junction bases left unmatched: 4. Germline assignment: CDR1 LNHDA and CDR2 SQIVND (reference sequence). As originally analysed: How many nucleated cells were present was estimated from reference gene primer amplification. This table comes from immunoSEQ multiplex PCR, and its TCRdb copy is limited to in-frame clones, with some not included. The D gene and trimming were derived from the DNA, and the V and J assignments and clone size from that table. The sample shows hundreds of thousands of clones, 83% of them seen only once.

This TCR was recovered from a woman aged 35 to 49 with active or convalescent COVID-19. Material: peripheral blood. The rearrangement joins TRBV19 to TRBJ2-3; 7 positions agree with TRBD1. The DNA for the CDR3 is TGTGCCAGTAGTATGAACAGGGGCCCAGATACGCAGTATTTT. Translation: CASSMNRGPDTQYF.